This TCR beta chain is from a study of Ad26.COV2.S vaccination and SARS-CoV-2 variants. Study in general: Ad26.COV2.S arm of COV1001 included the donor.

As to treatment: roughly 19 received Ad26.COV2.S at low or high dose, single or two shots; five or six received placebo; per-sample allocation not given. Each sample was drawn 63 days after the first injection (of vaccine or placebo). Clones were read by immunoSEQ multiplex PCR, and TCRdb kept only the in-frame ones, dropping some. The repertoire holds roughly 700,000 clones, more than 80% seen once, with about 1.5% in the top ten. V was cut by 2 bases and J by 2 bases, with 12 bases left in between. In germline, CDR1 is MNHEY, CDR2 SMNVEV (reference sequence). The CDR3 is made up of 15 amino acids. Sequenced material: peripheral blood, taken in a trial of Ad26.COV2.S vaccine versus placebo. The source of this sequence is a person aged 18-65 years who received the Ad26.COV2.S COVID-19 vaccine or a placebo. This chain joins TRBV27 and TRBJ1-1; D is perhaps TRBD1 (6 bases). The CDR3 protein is CASSLAAGANTEAFF. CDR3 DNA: TGTGCCAGCAGTTTAGCCGCAGGGGCCAACACTGAAGCTTTCTTT.